The clone carrying this TCR beta chain was counted many times. The sample is drawn from a study of cytotoxic CD8 clonotypes in ibrutinib-treated CLL. Overall study: The authors obtained response samples at a median of around 11 months of treatment, range 6 to 36.

This CDR3 has 15 residues. Germline V gene data show CDR1 as SGHVS and CDR2 as FQNEAQ. The V and J ends lost 1 base and 6 bases respectively, with 16 bases between them. The protocol was immunoSEQ multiplex PCR, while the TCRdb copy is restricted to in-frame clones and leaves out a portion. The table has 50,000 to 70,000 clones, roughly 54% seen once. The rearrangement uses TRBV7-8 and TRBJ2-7; TRBD1 is a possible D gene (6 bases). Sequencing used PBMCs, obtained at disease progression, from a patient treated with ibrutinib. The sequence was obtained from a human donor with chronic lymphocytic leukemia. The CDR3 is CASSLVGTPTGEQYF. CDR3 in DNA: TGTGCCAGCAGCTTAGTGGGGACACCTACCGGCGAGCAGTACTTC.